Reported below is one TCR beta chain. As yet, its antigen is unknown. Between the trimmed V and J ends, which lost 1 base and 4 bases, there was a span of 14 bases. There are 15 residues in the CDR3. Germline V gene sequence: CDR1 SGHTA, CDR2 FQGNSA. Free of recent acute infections or vaccinations, the donors were healthy HIV-negative adults. This sample is part of a study of shared clonotypes between healthy human individuals. The data were produced by immunoSEQ multiplex PCR, yet TCRdb's version contains in-frame clones alone and is incomplete. The sample lists some 2.4 million clones, over 85% seen once, with roughly 0.39% in the top ten. Points from the study as a whole: In general, naive subsets displayed greater estimated richness than memory subsets did.

This receptor was identified in a man younger than 35 in good health. Some clones in this sample may be carry-over from other donors' samples. The chain carries TRBV7-2 and TRBJ2-7; D might be TRBD2 (6 bases). The sample comprised naive CD4+ T cells from PBMCs. Subset in this sample: CD45RA+ positively selected. The CDR3 protein is CASSLEGTWPYEQYF. CDR3 bases: TGTGCCAGCAGCTTAGAAGGGACTTGGCCGTACGAGCAGTACTTC. Looking up the rest from reference TRBV7-2 and TRBJ2-7 gives the full variable domain: GAGVSQSPSNKVTEKGKDVELRCDPISGHTALYWYRQSLGQGLEFLIYFQGNSAPDKSGLPSDRFSAERTGGSVSTLTIQRTQQEDSAVYLCASSLEGTWPYEQYFGPGTRLTVT.